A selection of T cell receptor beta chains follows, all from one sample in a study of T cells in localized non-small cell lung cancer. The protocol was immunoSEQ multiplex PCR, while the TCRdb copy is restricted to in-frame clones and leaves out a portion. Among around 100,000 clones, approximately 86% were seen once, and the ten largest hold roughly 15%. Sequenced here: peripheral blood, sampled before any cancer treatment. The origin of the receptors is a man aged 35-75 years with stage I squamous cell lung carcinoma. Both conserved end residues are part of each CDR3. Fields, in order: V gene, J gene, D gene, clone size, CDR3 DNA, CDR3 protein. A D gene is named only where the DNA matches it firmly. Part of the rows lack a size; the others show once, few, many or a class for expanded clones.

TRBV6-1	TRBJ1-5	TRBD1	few	TGTGCCAGCAGGAGGACAGGTCAAAATCAGCCCCAGCATTTT	CASRRTGQNQPQHF
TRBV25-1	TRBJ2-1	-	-	TGTGCCAGCAGGACTGACTCCTCCCGTGGGTTCAATGAGCAGTTCTTC	CASRTDSSRGFNEQFF
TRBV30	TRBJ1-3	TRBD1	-	TGTGCCTGGAGTCCACCAACAGGGGTCGGAAACACCATATATTTT	CAWSPPTGVGNTIYF
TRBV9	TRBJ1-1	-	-	TGTGCCAGCAGCGTAGGCAGGAACACTGAAGCTTTCTTT	CASSVGRNTEAFF
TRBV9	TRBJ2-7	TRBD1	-	TGTGCCAGCAGCGTAGAGGACAGGGGCAGGCGGCAGTACTTC	CASSVEDRGRRQYF
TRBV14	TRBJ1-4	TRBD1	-	TGTGCCAGCAGTCCAAGCACCGGGACAGGGTATGAAAAACTGTTTTTT	CASSPSTGTGYEKLFF
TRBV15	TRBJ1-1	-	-	TGTGCCACCAGGGTAAGGGAGACTGCTGAAGCTTTCTTT	CATRVRETAEAFF
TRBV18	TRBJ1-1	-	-	TGTGCCAGCTCACCAGGAAGGGGCACGAGGACTGAAGCTTTCTTT	CASSPGRGTRTEAFF
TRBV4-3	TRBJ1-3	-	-	TGCGCCAGCAGCCAAGGGGGGCAGTCTAGAAACACCATATATTTT	CASSQGGQSRNTIYF
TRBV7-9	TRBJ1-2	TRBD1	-	TGTGCCAGCAGCTGGGACGGCAGGGGGACTTCAAATGGCTACACCTTC	CASSWDGRGTSNGYTF
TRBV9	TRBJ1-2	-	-	TGTGCCAGCAGCGTAGCGGGGACTCCTAACTATGGCTACACCTTC	CASSVAGTPNYGYTF
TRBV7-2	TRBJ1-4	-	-	TGTGCCAGCAGCTCACACCTACCCACTAATGAAAAACTGTTTTTT	CASSSHLPTNEKLFF
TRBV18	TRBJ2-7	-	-	TGTGCCAGCTCACCGGATAGGGCTGAGAAGGGAAACGAGCAGTACTTC	CASSPDRAEKGNEQYF
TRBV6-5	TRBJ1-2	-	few	TGTGCCAGCAGCTCAGGTCTTAACTATGGCTACACCTTC	CASSSGLNYGYTF
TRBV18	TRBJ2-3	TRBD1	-	TGTGCCAGCTCACCAGGGACAGATCGGGGTAATACGCAGTATTTT	CASSPGTDRGNTQYF
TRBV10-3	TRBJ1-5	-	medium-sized	TGTGCCATCAGTGAGAGGGCGGATAGCAATCAGCCCCAGCATTTT	CAISERADSNQPQHF
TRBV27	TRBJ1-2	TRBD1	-	TGTGCCAGCAGTTTCGCGGGACAGCAACTATATGGCTACACCTTC	CASSFAGQQLYGYTF
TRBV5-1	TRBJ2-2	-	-	TGCGCCAGCAGCTTGAATGCGGAGACCGGGGAGCTGTTTTTT	CASSLNAETGELFF
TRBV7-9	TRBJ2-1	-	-	TGTGCCAGCAGCTTCCCAGGGGATGAGCAGTTCTTC	CASSFPGDEQFF
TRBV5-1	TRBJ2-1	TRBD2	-	TGCGCCAGCAGCCCCCCGACTAGCGGGGGGGCCAGTGAGCAGTTCTTC	CASSPPTSGGASEQFF
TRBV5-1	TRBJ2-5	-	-	TGCGCCAGCAGCCATCGGGGAGAAGAGACCCAGTACTTC	CASSHRGEETQYF
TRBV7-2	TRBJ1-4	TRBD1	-	TGTGCCAGCAGCTTCGACAGGGGGCCTGAAAAACTGTTTTTT	CASSFDRGPEKLFF
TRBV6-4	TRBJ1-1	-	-	TGTGCCAGCAGTGACGAGGGCATGAACACTGAAGCTTTCTTT	CASSDEGMNTEAFF
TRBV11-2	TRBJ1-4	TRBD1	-	TGTGCCAGCAGCTTCCTGTTTGGCAGGGGGAATGAAAAACTGTTTTTT	CASSFLFGRGNEKLFF
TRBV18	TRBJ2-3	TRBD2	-	TGTGCCAGCTCACCACCGGGAGCGGCGGGGGGGTTGGATACGCAGTATTTT	CASSPPGAAGGLDTQYF
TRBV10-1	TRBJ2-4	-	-	TGCGCCAGCAAGGCCGGGACTGGGAGCAGCATTCAGTACTTC	CASKAGTGSSIQYF
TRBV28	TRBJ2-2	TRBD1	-	TGTGCCAGCAGGAGGACAGGGGGGAACGGGGAGCTGTTTTTT	CASRRTGGNGELFF
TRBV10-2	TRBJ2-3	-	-	TGCGCCAGCAGTGATTTGTCCTTTACAGATACGCAGTATTTT	CASSDLSFTDTQYF
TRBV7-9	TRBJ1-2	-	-	TGTGCCAGCAGCTACCATAACTATGGCTACACCTTC	CASSYHNYGYTF
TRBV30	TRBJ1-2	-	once	TGTGCCTGGAGTGTAGGGGGGGGTGGCTACACCTTC	CAWSVGGGGYTF
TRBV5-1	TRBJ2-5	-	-	TGCGCCAGCAGCTTGGAAATCGCAGAAGAGACCCAGTACTTC	CASSLEIAEETQYF
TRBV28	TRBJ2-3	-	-	TGTGCCAGTTGTCGGGGTGGCACAGATACGCAGTATTTT	CASCRGGTDTQYF
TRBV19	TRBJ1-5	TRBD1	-	TGTGCCAGTACCAGGGACAGGGGAAATCAGCCCCAGCATTTT	CASTRDRGNQPQHF